Listed here is a single T cell receptor beta chain. Its antigen is unknown. Every subset's genomic DNA went evenly onto several immunoSEQ plates. The assay was immunoSEQ multiplex PCR, and TCRdb's table has in-frame clones only and misses some. Seen here are 1.5 million to 2.5 million clones, less than 95% observed once, and the top ten hold 1.2%. These data originate in a study of shared clonotypes between healthy human individuals. Study-wide results and limits: Generation probabilities of non-shared clonotypes were lower (relative to those shared by all four donors). Compared with memory subsets, naive subsets generally had larger estimated richness.

Per germline, CDR1 LGHNA and CDR2 YSLEER. V dropped 1 base and J dropped 0; count of bases not matched to a gene: 7. CDR3 length: 18 residues. Terminally differentiated effector memory CD45RA+ cells were excluded by CCR7 positive selection of CD45RO-negative cells. This TCR derives from a man aged 18 to 30 in good health. The chain combines TRBV4-3 with TRBJ2-1; 9 bases map to TRBD2. Sequenced input: naive CD8+ T cells sorted from blood. The CDR3 loop reads CASSQVTAGGPSYNEQFF. For the CDR3, the DNA is TGCGCCAGCAGCCAAGTAACAGCGGGAGGTCCCTCCTACAATGAGCAGTTCTTC.